These T cell receptor beta chains were read from a single sample in a study of preoperative IRX-2 immunotherapy in early breast cancer. Some clones are missing from TCRdb's copy, which holds only in-frame ones; the method was immunoSEQ multiplex PCR. Of around 13,000 clones in the sample, about nine tenths were seen once. This material was obtained from a patient treated with IRX-2 immunotherapy. These TCRs come from a human donor with breast cancer. Both conserved end residues are part of each CDR3. Each record gives: D gene, J gene, V gene, CDR3 protein. The D gene is left open where the match is weak.

TRBD1 | TRBJ1-1 | TRBV6-1 | CASIPSGQGVTEAFF
. | TRBJ1-5 | TRBV10-3 | CASSYSRDQPQHF
TRBD1 | TRBJ2-1 | TRBV5-5 | CASSLESGGFNEQFF
. | TRBJ1-1 | TRBV18 | CASSPGSRSEAFF
. | TRBJ2-5 | TRBV6-5 | CASSYGSGVPETQYF
. | TRBJ1-3 | TRBV5-5 | CASSFSAAWGLVNTIYF
TRBD1 | TRBJ1-1 | TRBV2 | CASSDTGTGIRAFF
TRBD1 | TRBJ1-2 | TRBV5-1 | CASSRGQGTLFGYTF
. | TRBJ2-2 | TRBV5-1 | CASSNGHNALTGELFF
. | TRBJ1-5 | TRBV19 | CASSISWDSNQPQHF
. | TRBJ1-2 | TRBV7-2 | CASSSRLFGYTF
. | TRBJ1-2 | TRBV4-2 | CASSQDPAGAHYGYTF
. | TRBJ2-3 | TRBV15 | CATQIAATDTQYF
. | TRBJ2-3 | TRBV5-5 | CASSLLGETTDTQYF
TRBD2 | TRBJ2-1 | TRBV28 | CASSPASGGVNEQFF
. | TRBJ2-5 | TRBV5-1 | CASSLTSTGKETQYF
TRBD1 | TRBJ1-2 | TRBV4-2 | CASSQGQGARGYTF
TRBD2 | TRBJ2-3 | TRBV6-1 | CASSEAGLAGGHTQYF
. | TRBJ2-5 | TRBV10-3 | CASTGTSQETQYF
. | TRBJ2-5 | TRBV27 | CASSMTPGGLGTQYF
. | TRBJ2-2 | TRBV5-5 | CASSLGNWGATGELFF
. | TRBJ2-3 | TRBV1 | CTSSQDPEERGVTDTQYF
. | TRBJ2-3 | TRBV7-6 | CASSLVGWGTDTQYF
TRBD2 | TRBJ2-5 | TRBV7-6 | CASSTLAGYQETQYF
TRBD1 | TRBJ1-2 | TRBV6-6 | CASSPGTGSGGYTF
. | TRBJ2-7 | TRBV10-3 | CAISESRVPSHEQYF
. | TRBJ2-4 | TRBV25-1 | CASSDSGKNIQYF
. | TRBJ1-2 | TRBV7-3 | CASSRDGGGYTF
TRBD2 | TRBJ2-7 | TRBV5-1 | CASSPPTSGINEQYF
TRBD1 | TRBJ1-2 | TRBV2 | CASGTGNGYTF
. | TRBJ2-3 | TRBV11-2 | CASSLLPRTATSTDTQYF
. | TRBJ2-6 | TRBV6-5 | CASSPMASANVLTF
. | TRBJ1-3 | TRBV6-6 | CASYWTLGNTIYF
TRBD1 | TRBJ1-3 | TRBV6-1 | CASSGQGLSGNTIYF
TRBD1 | TRBJ2-4 | TRBV2 | CASREGGNIQYF
. | TRBJ1-1 | TRBV30 | CAWSVWGGARNTEAFF
. | TRBJ2-5 | TRBV18 | CASSLVDTVETQYF
. | TRBJ2-7 | TRBV11-3 | CASSQSTYEQYF
. | TRBJ1-5 | TRBV20-1 | CSARFQPQHF
. | TRBJ1-1 | TRBV30 | CAWRQALNTEAFF
TRBD1 | TRBJ1-3 | TRBV28 | CASSLYALLQGAGGNTIYF
TRBD1 | TRBJ1-4 | TRBV2 | CASSRDRNEKLFF
. | TRBJ1-5 | TRBV27 | CASSYRVGNQPQHF
TRBD1 | TRBJ1-5 | TRBV6-4 | CASSRLGDRESYSNQPQHF
. | TRBJ2-5 | TRBV19 | CASRGTAAGQETQYF
TRBD1 | TRBJ2-7 | TRBV7-6 | CASSLGQGVISYEQYF